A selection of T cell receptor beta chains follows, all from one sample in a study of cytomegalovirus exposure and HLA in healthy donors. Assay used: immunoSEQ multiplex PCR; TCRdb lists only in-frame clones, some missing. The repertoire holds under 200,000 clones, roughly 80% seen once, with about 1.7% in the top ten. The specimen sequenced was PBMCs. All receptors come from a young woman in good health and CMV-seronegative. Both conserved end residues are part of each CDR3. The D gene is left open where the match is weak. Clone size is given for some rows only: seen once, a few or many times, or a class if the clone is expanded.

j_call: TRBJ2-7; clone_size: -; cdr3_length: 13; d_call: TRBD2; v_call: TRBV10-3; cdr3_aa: CAIRGTSSHEQYF; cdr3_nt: TGTGCCATCAGGGGGACTAGCAGTCACGAGCAGTACTTC
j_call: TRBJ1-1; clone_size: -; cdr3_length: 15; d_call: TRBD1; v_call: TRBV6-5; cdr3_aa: CASSPETGLGTEAFF; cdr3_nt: TGTGCCAGCAGTCCGGAGACAGGGTTGGGCACTGAAGCTTTCTTT
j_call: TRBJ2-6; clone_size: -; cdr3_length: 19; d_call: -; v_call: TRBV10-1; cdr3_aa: CASSESRNRSYSGANVLTF; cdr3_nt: TGCGCCAGCAGTGAGTCACGTAACAGATCATACTCTGGGGCCAACGTCCTGACTTTC
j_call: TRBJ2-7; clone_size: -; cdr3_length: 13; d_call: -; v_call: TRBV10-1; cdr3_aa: CASSGTSSYEQYF; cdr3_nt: TGCGCCAGCAGTGGGACAAGCTCCTACGAGCAGTACTTC
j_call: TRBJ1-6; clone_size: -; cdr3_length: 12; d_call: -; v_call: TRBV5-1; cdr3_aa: CASSLDHLTLHF; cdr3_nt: TGCGCCAGCAGCTTGGACCATCTAACCCTCCACTTT
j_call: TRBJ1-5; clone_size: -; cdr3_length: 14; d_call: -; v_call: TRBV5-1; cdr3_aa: CASSEYSPGQPQHF; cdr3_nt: TGCGCCAGCAGCGAGTACAGCCCTGGACAGCCCCAGCATTTT
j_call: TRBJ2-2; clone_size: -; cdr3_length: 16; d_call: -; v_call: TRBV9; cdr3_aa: CASSPSVAANTGELFF; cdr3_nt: TGTGCCAGCAGCCCCAGTGTGGCGGCGAACACCGGGGAGCTGTTTTTT
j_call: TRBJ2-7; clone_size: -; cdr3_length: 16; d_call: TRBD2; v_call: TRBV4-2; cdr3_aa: CASSQEVAGERHEQYF; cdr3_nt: TGTGCCAGCAGCCAAGAAGTAGCGGGAGAACGTCACGAGCAGTACTTC
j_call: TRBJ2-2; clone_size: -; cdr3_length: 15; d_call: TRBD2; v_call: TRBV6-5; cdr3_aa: CASSRRLAVTGELFF; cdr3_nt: TGTGCCAGCAGTCGCAGACTAGCGGTCACCGGGGAGCTGTTTTTT
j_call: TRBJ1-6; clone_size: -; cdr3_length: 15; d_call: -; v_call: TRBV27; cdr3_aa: CASSVMSSYNSPLHF; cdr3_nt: TGTGCCAGCAGTGTTATGAGCTCCTATAATTCACCCCTCCACTTT
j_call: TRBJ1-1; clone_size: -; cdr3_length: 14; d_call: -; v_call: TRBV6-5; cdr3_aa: CASSYEGQNTEAFF; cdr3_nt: TGTGCCAGCAGTTACGAGGGCCAGAACACTGAAGCTTTCTTT
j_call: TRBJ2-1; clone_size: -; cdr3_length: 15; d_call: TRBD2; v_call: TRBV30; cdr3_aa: CAWSLTSGGYNEQFF; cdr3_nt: TGTGCCTGGAGTCTTACTAGCGGGGGGTACAATGAGCAGTTCTTC
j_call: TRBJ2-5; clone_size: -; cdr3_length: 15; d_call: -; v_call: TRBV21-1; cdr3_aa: CASSTPAGCKETQYF; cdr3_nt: TGTGCCAGCAGCACACCCGCGGGTTGTAAAGAGACCCAGTACTTC
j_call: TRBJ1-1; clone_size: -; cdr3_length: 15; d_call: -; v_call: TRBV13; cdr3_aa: CASSQYRDTNTEAFF; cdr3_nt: TGTGCCAGCAGCCAATACAGGGACACGAACACTGAAGCTTTCTTT
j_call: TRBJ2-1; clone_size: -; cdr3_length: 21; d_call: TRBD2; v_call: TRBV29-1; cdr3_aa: CSVVLAPLAGPDFSSYNEQFF; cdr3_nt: TGCAGCGTTGTTTTGGCCCCACTAGCGGGACCCGACTTTAGCTCCTACAATGAGCAGTTCTTC
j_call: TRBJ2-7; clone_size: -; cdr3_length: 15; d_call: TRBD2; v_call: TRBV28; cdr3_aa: CASSLVAGGPLKQYF; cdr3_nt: TGTGCCAGCAGTTTGGTAGCGGGAGGGCCCCTTAAACAGTACTTC
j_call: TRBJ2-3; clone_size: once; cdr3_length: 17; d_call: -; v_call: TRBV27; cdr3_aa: CASSHMGGNPSTDTQYF; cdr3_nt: TGTGCCAGCAGTCACATGGGAGGCAATCCTAGCACAGATACGCAGTATTTT
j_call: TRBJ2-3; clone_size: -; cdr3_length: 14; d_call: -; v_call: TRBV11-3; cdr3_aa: CASSPGHSTDTQYF; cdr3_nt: TGTGCCAGCAGCCCCGGACACAGCACAGATACGCAGTATTTT
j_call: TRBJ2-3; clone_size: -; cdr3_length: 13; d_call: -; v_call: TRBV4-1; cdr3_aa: CASSQTGTDTQYF; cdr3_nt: TGCGCCAGCAGCCAGACTGGCACAGATACGCAGTATTTT
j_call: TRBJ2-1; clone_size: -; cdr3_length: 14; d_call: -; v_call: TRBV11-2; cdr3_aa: CASSLDSFYNEQFF; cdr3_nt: TGTGCCAGCAGCTTAGACTCCTTTTACAATGAGCAGTTCTTC
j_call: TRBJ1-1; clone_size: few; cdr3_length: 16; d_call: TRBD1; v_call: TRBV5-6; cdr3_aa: CASSLGPGQGAPKAFF; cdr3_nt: TGTGCCAGCAGCTTGGGTCCGGGACAGGGGGCCCCAAAAGCTTTCTTT
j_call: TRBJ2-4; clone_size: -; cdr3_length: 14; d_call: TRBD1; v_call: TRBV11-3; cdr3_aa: CASSSSGQGIIQYF; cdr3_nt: TGTGCCAGCAGTAGTTCGGGACAGGGTATAATTCAGTACTTC
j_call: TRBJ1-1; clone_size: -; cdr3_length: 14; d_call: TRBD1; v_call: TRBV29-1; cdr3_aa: CSVDAGGDNTEAFF; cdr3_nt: TGCAGCGTTGACGCAGGGGGCGATAACACTGAAGCTTTCTTT
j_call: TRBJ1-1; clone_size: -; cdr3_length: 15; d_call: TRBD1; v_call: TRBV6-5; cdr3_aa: CASSHGQGALAEAFF; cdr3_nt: TGTGCCAGCAGTCATGGCCAGGGGGCACTGGCTGAAGCTTTCTTT
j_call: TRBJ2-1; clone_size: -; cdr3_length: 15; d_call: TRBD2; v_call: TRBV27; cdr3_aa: CASSFWGSGDNEQFF; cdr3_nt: TGTGCCAGCAGTTTTTGGGGTAGCGGGGACAATGAGCAGTTCTTC
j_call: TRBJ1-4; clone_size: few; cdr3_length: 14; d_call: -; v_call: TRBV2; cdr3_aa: CASSGGSPNEKLFF; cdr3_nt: TGTGCCAGCAGTGGCGGCAGCCCTAATGAAAAACTGTTTTTT
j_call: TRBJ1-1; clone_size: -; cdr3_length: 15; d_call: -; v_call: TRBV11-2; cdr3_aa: CASSLDWQANTEAFF; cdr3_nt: TGTGCCAGCAGCTTAGATTGGCAGGCGAACACTGAAGCTTTCTTT
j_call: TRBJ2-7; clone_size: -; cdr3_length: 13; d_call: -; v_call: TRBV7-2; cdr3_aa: CASSRGNAYEQYF; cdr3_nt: TGTGCCAGCAGCCGCGGGAACGCCTACGAGCAGTACTTC